This TCR beta chain was retrieved from a study of low-dose radiotherapy and immunotherapy resistance in tumors. Background on the study: The study gave Cohort 2 1 Gy per fraction every two weeks, totaling 13 Gy over 26 weeks. Every two weeks patients got nivolumab 240 mg flat dose, plus ipilimumab 1 mg/kg every six weeks, intravenously.

The germline CDR1 and CDR2 sequences are SGHRS and YFSETQ. There are 14 residues in the CDR3. Trimming removed 0 bases at V and 6 bases at J, with 10 bases between. This clonotype was seen repeatedly, ten times or more. Time point specified: before trial treatment. Alpha- and beta-chain coverage of first-strand cDNA came from TRAV- and TRBV-specific primers. TCR amplification involved around 22 PCR cycles with a constant-region primer and V-primer adapter. MiXCR, run by TCRdb on the reads, gives a single entry per CDR3 protein. Of 60,000 to 90,000 distinct CDR3 sequences detected, 31% appear once; the ten largest clones hold around 10%.

The TCR was taken from a female donor with ovarian cancer. V usage is TRBV5-1 and J usage is TRBJ1-5; D call uncertain. The specimen comprised PBMCs, sampled before treatment. The CDR3 loop is CASSLDLNGQPQHF. In nucleotides, the CDR3 is TGCGCCAGCAGCTTGGACTTAAACGGTCAGCCCCAGCATTTT.